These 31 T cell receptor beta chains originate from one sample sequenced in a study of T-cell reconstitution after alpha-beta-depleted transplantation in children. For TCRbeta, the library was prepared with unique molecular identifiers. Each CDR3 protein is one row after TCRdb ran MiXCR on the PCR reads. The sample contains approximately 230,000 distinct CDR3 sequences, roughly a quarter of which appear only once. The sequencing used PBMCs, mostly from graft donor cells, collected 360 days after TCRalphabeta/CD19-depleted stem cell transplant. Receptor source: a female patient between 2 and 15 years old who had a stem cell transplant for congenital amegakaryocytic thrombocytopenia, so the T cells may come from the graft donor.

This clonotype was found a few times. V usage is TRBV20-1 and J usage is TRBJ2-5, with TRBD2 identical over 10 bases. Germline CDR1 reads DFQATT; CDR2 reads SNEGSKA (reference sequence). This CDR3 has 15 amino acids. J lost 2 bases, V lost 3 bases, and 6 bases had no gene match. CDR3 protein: CSASVSGRKQETQYF. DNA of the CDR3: TGCAGTGCTAGTGTTAGCGGGAGGAAACAAGAGACCCAGTACTTC.

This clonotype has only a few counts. The CDR3 nucleotides read TGTGCCAGCGCCAGGGGCAGCAATGAGCAGTTCTTC. It encodes CASARGSNEQFF. The chain joins TRBV6-5 to TRBJ2-1; D possibly corresponds to TRBD1 (6 bases). Trimming took off 8 bases at V and 6 bases at J, with 11 bases between the two ends. This CDR3 has 12 residues. The germline gives CDR1 MNHEY, CDR2 SVGAGI.

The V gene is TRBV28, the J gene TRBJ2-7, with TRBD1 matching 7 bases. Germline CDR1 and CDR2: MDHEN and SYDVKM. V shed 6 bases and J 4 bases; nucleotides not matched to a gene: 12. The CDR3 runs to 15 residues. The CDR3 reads CASSRYRDRYYEQYF. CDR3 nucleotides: TGTGCCAGCAGCAGATACCGGGACAGATATTACGAGCAGTACTTC.

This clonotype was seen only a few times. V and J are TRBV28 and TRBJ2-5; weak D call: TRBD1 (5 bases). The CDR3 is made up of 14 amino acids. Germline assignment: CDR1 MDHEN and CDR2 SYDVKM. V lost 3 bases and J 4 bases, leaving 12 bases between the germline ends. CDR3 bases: TGTGCCAGCAGTTTCTATCCAAGGGGAGAGACCCAGTACTTC. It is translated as CASSFYPRGETQYF.

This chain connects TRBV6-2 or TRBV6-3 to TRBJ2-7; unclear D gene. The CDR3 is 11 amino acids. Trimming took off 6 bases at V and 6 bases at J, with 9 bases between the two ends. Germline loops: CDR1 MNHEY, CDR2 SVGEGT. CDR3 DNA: TGTGCCAGCAGCCTTAACTTCGAGCAGTACTTC. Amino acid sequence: CASSLNFEQYF.

In DNA, the CDR3 is TGTGCCAGCAGTTTCGGGGAATGGAGCGGCTACACCTTC. Protein: CASSFGEWSGYTF. The chain couples TRBV12-3 or TRBV12-4 to TRBJ1-2, with D hard to call. The CDR3 totals 13 residues. Deletions cut 3 bases from V and 8 bases from J, with 13 bases between.

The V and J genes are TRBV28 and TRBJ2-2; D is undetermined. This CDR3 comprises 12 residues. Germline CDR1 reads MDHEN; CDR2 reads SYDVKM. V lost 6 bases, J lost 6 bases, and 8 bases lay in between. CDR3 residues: CASRTPPGELFF. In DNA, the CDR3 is TGTGCCAGCAGAACCCCTCCCGGGGAGCTGTTTTTT. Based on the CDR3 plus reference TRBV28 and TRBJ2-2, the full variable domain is DVKVTQSSRYLVKRTGEKVFLECVQDMDHENMFWYRQDPGLGLRLIYFSYDVKMKEKGDIPEGYSVSREKKERFSLILESASTNQTSMYLCASRTPPGELFFGEGSRLTVL.

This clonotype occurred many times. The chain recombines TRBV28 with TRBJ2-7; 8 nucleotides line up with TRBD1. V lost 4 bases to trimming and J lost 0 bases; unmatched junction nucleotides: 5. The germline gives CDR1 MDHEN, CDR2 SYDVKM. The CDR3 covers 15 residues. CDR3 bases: TGTGCCAGCAGTTACCGGACAGGGAGCTCCTACGAGCAGTACTTC. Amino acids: CASSYRTGSSYEQYF.

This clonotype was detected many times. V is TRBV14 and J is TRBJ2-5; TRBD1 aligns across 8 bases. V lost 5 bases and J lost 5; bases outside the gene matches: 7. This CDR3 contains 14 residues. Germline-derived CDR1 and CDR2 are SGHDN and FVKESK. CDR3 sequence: CASSRQGLRETQYF. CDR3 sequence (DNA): TGTGCCAGCAGCAGACAGGGGCTGAGGGAGACCCAGTACTTC.

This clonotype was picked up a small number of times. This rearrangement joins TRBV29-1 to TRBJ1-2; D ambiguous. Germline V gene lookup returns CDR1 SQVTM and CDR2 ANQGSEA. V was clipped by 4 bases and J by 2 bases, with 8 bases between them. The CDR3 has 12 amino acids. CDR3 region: CSVVKENYGYTF. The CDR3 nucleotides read TGCAGCGTTGTTAAGGAGAACTATGGCTACACCTTC.

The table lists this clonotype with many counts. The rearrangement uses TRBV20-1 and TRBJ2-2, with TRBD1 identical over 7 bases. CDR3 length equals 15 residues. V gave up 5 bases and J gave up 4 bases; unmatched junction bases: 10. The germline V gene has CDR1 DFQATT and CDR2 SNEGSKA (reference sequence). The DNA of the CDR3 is TGCAGTGCTTCCCCCGGGACAGAGATCACCGGGGAGCTGTTTTTT. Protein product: CSASPGTEITGELFF.

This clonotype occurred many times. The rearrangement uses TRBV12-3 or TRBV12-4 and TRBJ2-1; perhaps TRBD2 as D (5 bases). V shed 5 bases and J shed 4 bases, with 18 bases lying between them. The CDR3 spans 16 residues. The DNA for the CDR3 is TGTGCCAGCAGTCCAAAGGTGGCGGGCGATTACAATGAGCAGTTCTTC. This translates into CASSPKVAGDYNEQFF.

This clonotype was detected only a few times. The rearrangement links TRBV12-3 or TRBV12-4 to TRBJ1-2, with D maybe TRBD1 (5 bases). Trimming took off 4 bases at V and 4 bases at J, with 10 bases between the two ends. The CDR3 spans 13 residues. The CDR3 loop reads CASSWGRAYGYTF. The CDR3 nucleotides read TGTGCCAGCAGTTGGGGACGGGCCTATGGCTACACCTTC.

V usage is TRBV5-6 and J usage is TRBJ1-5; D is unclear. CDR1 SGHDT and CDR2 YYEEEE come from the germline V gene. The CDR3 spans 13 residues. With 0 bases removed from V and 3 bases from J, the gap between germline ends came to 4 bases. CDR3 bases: TGTGCCAGCAGCTTGGGTTTCAATCAGCCCCAGCATTTT. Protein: CASSLGFNQPQHF.

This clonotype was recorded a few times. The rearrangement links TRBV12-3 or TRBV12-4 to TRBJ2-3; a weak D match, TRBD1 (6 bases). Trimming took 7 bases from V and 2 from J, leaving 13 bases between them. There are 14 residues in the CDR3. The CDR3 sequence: CASMRTAYTDTQYF. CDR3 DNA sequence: TGTGCCAGCATGCGGACAGCCTACACAGATACGCAGTATTTT.

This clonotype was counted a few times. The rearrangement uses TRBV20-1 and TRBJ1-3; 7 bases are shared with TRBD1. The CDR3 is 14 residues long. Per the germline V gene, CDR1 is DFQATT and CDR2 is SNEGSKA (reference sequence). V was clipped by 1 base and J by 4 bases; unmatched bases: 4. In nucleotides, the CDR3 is TGCAGTGCTAGAGCTTCGGACAGGGGAAACACCATATATTTT. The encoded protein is CSARASDRGNTIYF.

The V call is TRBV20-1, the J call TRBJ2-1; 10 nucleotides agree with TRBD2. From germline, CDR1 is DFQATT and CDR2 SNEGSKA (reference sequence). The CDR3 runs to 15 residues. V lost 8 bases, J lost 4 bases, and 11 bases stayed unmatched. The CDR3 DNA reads TGCAGTACCGAGCGGGGGGGCAATTTTTACAATGAGCAGTTCTTC. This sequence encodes CSTERGGNFYNEQFF.

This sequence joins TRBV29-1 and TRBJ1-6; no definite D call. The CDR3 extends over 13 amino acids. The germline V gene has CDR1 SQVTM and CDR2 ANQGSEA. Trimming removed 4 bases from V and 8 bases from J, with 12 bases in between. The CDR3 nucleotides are TGCAGCGTTGGGCGGAGAGGATATTCACCCCTCCACTTT. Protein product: CSVGRRGYSPLHF.

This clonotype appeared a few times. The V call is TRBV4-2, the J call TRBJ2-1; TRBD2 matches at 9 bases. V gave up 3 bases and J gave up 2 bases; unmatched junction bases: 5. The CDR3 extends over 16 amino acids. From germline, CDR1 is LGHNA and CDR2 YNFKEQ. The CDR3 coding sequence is TGTGCCAGCAGCCAGGCCGGGACTAGCACCTACAATGAGCAGTTCTTC. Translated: CASSQAGTSTYNEQFF.

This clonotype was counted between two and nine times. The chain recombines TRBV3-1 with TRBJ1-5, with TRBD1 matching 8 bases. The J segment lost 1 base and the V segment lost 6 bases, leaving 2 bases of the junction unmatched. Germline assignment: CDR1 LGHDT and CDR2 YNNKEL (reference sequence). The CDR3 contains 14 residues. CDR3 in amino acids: CASRDRASNQPQHF. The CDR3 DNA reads TGTGCCAGCAGGGACAGGGCCAGCAATCAGCCCCAGCATTTT.

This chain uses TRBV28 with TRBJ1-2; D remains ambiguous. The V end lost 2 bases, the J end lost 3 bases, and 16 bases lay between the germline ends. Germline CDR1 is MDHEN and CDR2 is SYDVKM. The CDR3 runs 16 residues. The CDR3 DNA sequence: TGTGCCAGCAGTTTAAGCTTCGGCAAGCGGGACTATGGCTACACCTTC. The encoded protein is CASSLSFGKRDYGYTF.

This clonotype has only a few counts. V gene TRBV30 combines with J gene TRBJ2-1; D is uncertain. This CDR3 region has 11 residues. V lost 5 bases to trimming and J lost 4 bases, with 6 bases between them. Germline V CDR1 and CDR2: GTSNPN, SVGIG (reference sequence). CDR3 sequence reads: CAWATYNEQFF. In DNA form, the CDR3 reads TGTGCCTGGGCAACTTACAATGAGCAGTTCTTC.

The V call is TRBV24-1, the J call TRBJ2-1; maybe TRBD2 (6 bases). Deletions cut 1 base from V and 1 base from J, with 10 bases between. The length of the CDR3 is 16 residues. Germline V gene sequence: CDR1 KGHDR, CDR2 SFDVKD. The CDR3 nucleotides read TGTGCCACCAGTGATTTCCGGGGGAGTTCCTACAATGAGCAGTTCTTC. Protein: CATSDFRGSSYNEQFF.

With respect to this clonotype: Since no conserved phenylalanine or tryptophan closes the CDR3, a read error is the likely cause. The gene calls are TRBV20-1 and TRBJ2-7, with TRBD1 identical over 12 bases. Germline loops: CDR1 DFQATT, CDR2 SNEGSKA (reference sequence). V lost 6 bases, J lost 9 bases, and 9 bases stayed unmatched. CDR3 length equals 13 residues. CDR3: CSAVSGQGAGQYS. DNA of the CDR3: TGCAGTGCCGTATCGGGACAGGGGGCTGGGCAGTACTCC.

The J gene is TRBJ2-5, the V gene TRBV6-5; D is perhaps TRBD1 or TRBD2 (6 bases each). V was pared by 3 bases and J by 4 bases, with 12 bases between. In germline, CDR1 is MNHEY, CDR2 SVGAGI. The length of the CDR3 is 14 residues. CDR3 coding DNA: TGTGCCAGCAGTTATCCGGGGGCCCCAGAGACCCAGTACTTC. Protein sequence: CASSYPGAPETQYF.

The CDR3 is CASSLVLAGLGTQYF. The CDR3 region has the DNA TGTGCCAGCAGCTTGGTCCTAGCGGGGCTCGGGACCCAGTACTTC. The genes are TRBV5-5 and TRBJ2-5; 9 bases agree with TRBD2. Germline assignment: CDR1 SGHKS and CDR2 YYEKEE (reference sequence). V was pared by 0 bases and J by 7 bases, with 7 bases of the junction left unmatched. The CDR3 contains 15 residues.

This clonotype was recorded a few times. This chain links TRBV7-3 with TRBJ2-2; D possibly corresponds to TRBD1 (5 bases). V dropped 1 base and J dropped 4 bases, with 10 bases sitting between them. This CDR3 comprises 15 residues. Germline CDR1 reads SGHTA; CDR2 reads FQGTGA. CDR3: CASSLNQGSTGELFF. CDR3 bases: TGTGCCAGCAGCTTAAATCAGGGAAGCACCGGGGAGCTGTTTTTT.

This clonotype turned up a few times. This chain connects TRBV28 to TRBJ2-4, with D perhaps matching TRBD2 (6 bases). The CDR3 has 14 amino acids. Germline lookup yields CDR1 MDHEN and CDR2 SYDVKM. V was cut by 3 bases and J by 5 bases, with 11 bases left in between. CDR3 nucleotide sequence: TGTGCCAGCAGTTTCCGCGGGGAGGAAAACATTCAGTACTTC. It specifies CASSFRGEENIQYF.

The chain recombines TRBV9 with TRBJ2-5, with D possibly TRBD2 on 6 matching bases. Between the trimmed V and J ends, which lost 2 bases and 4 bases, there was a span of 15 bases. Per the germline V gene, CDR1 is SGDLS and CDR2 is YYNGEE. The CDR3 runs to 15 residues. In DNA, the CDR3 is TGTGCCAGCAGCGTTGGCGGGAAGTCAACAGAGACCCAGTACTTC. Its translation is CASSVGGKSTETQYF.

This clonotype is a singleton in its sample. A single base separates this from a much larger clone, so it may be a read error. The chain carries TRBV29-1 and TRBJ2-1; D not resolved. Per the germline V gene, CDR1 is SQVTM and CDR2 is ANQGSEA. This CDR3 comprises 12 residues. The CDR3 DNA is TGCAGCATTGAAGATTCCGCTAATGAGCAGTTCTTC. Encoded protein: CSIEDSANEQFF.

DNA for the CDR3: TGTGCCAGCAGTTTAGCGCTAATCGGGGGACGGGGGGAGCAGTACTTC. Translation: CASSLALIGGRGEQYF. The chain combines TRBV12-3 or TRBV12-4 with TRBJ2-7; maybe TRBD2 (6 bases). V lost 0 bases and J lost 7, with 19 bases in between. The CDR3 is made up of 16 amino acids.